The rows below give T cell receptor beta chains drawn from one sample of a study of T-cell memory formation after mild COVID-19. TCRdb recomputed calls from the 5' RACE reads with MiXCR, one row per CDR3 protein. The sample has hundreds of thousands of distinct CDR3 sequences, around 30% seen once. Sequencing input: PBMCs or a T cell subset sorted from them (not recorded which). These receptors were obtained from an adult woman who had mild COVID-19 (a few samples of this study predate the infection). Cell type and time point are not known. CDR3s include the opening cysteine and the closing phenylalanine or tryptophan. A D gene is named only where the DNA matches it firmly. Clone sizes are given selectively: once, few, many, or a class where the clone is expanded.

TGTGCCTGGGACCTTGACAGGCTCCATGGCTACACCTTC | CAWDLDRLHGYTF | 13 | . | TRBJ1-2 | . | TRBV30
TGTGCCAGCAGCTTTTGGGCCCAGGGTGCGCAGTACTTC | CASSFWAQGAQYF | 13 | . | TRBJ2-7 | few | TRBV5-6
TGTGCCAGCAGCTTACCCAGGGGAGAGTTCTATGAGCAGTTCTTC | CASSLPRGEFYEQFF | 15 | . | TRBJ2-1 | . | TRBV7-8
TGTGCCAGCAGCGTAGACGCGGATTTCGGCGAGCAGTACTTC | CASSVDADFGEQYF | 14 | . | TRBJ2-7 | . | TRBV9
TGTGCCAGCAGCCCCGACGGAGCTGGAAACACCATATATTTT | CASSPDGAGNTIYF | 14 | . | TRBJ1-3 | few | TRBV9
TGTGCCACCAGTGACAGACCCACAGATACGCAGTATTTT | CATSDRPTDTQYF | 13 | . | TRBJ2-3 | . | TRBV24-1
TGTGCCAGCAGCTTCGGGACAGGGAACAATGAGCAGTTCTTC | CASSFGTGNNEQFF | 14 | TRBD1 | TRBJ2-1 | . | TRBV11-2
TGTGCCAGCAGCTTAACGTACCGGGACAATGAGCAGTTCTTC | CASSLTYRDNEQFF | 14 | . | TRBJ2-1 | . | TRBV7-3
TGTGCCACCAGTGATTCAGGGGCGCAGACTGAAGCTTTCTTT | CATSDSGAQTEAFF | 14 | . | TRBJ1-1 | . | TRBV24-1
TGTGCCAGCAGTTATGCTTTCGGAGGGGAAGCTTTCTTT | CASSYAFGGEAFF | 13 | . | TRBJ1-1 | . | TRBV6-6
TGCAGTGCTAGGAATAGCGGGGGGGCCCCCGAGCAGTACTTC | CSARNSGGAPEQYF | 14 | TRBD2 | TRBJ2-7 | . | TRBV20-1
TGTGCCAGCAGCTCCCTAAGGATGAACACTGAAGCTTTCTTT | CASSSLRMNTEAFF | 14 | . | TRBJ1-1 | few | TRBV7-9
TGTGCCAGCTCACCACCGTATGTCGCTGGGACTGAAGCTTTCTTT | CASSPPYVAGTEAFF | 15 | . | TRBJ1-1 | . | TRBV18
TGCGCCAGCAGCTTGGACGGGGGGGCCCATAACTCCTACAATGAGCAGTTCTTC | CASSLDGGAHNSYNEQFF | 18 | TRBD2 | TRBJ2-1 | many | TRBV5-1
TGTGCCAGCAGTGCTAGCTCCCACGCGGGAGGAGAGTACAATGAGCAGTTCTTC | CASSASSHAGGEYNEQFF | 18 | TRBD2 | TRBJ2-1 | . | TRBV25-1
TGCGCCAGCAGCTGGGGACGACCGGGCCAAGAGACCCAGTACTTC | CASSWGRPGQETQYF | 15 | . | TRBJ2-5 | . | TRBV5-1
TGTGCCAGCAAAACGAACAATGAGCAGTTCTTC | CASKTNNEQFF | 11 | . | TRBJ2-1 | few | TRBV21-1
TGTGCCTGGACCCAGGGATCCGGGGGCACAGATACGCAGTATTTT | CAWTQGSGGTDTQYF | 15 | . | TRBJ2-3 | . | TRBV30
TGCGCCAGCAGCCAAGCGGGACAGGGGAACTACGAGCAGTACTTC | CASSQAGQGNYEQYF | 15 | TRBD1 | TRBJ2-7 | few | TRBV4-1
TGTGCCAGCAGCCTCATGGTGTGGACCACAGATACGCAGTATTTT | CASSLMVWTTDTQYF | 15 | . | TRBJ2-3 | . | TRBV3-1
TGTGCCAGCAGCACTAGAGGCAATGAGCAGTTCTTC | CASSTRGNEQFF | 12 | . | TRBJ2-1 | . | TRBV12-3/TRBV12-4
TGTGCCAGCAGCTTGGCGCCTGGGGCCAACGTCCTGACTTTC | CASSLAPGANVLTF | 14 | . | TRBJ2-6 | few | TRBV5-6
TGTGCCAGCAGACCCAGGGGATCGGGCAATCAGCCCCAGCATTTT | CASRPRGSGNQPQHF | 15 | . | TRBJ1-5 | . | TRBV6-5
TGCGCCAGCAGCTTGGCTAGCGGGAGGTACGAGCAGTACTTC | CASSLASGRYEQYF | 14 | TRBD2 | TRBJ2-7 | . | TRBV5-1
TGCAGTGCTAAGCCGGGAGAAGGCACAGATACGCAGTATTTT | CSAKPGEGTDTQYF | 14 | . | TRBJ2-3 | once | TRBV20-1
TGCAGTGCTAGAGATCGGGGGCGGGGTCAGCCCCAGCATTTT | CSARDRGRGQPQHF | 14 | . | TRBJ1-5 | . | TRBV20-1
TGTGCCAGCAGTTACTACGACGCCCAGTGGCCCTATAATTCACCCCTCCACTTT | CASSYYDAQWPYNSPLHF | 18 | . | TRBJ1-6 | . | TRBV6-5
TGTGCCAGCAGCCTGACAGGGACAGATACGCAGTATTTT | CASSLTGTDTQYF | 13 | TRBD1 | TRBJ2-3 | many | TRBV7-3
TGCAGTGCTACCCAGACACCACAAGAGACCCAGTACTTC | CSATQTPQETQYF | 13 | . | TRBJ2-5 | few | TRBV20-1
TGTGCCAGCAGTCAAAACCGGGACAACTACGAGCAGTACTTC | CASSQNRDNYEQYF | 14 | . | TRBJ2-7 | . | TRBV7-9
TGTGCCAGCAGCTTAAGTAGCGGGTGGCTACAAGAGACCCAGTACTTC | CASSLSSGWLQETQYF | 16 | TRBD2 | TRBJ2-5 | . | TRBV7-9
TGTGCCAGCAGCCCCCTCCGTGGTTCTAATGAGCAGTTCTTC | CASSPLRGSNEQFF | 14 | . | TRBJ2-1 | . | TRBV7-3
TGTGCCAGCAGTTTGCGGATGAGCACAGATACGCAGTATTTT | CASSLRMSTDTQYF | 14 | . | TRBJ2-3 | . | TRBV7-9
TGTGCCGTGCACCCAGAGGAGTACTTC | CAVHPEEYF | 9 | . | TRBJ2-5 | . | TRBV30
TGCAGCGCCGGAGGGGGCACCTACGAGCAGTACTTC | CSAGGGTYEQYF | 12 | . | TRBJ2-7 | . | TRBV29-1
TGCGCCAGCAGCCAAGATCGGGGTGTTACGCAGTATTTT | CASSQDRGVTQYF | 13 | . | TRBJ2-3 | few | TRBV4-1
TGCGCCAGCAGCTCCACAGGGGGCGCAGACACTGAAGCTTTCTTT | CASSSTGGADTEAFF | 15 | TRBD1 | TRBJ1-1 | . | TRBV5-1
TGTGCCATCAGGGGGGACTCCTACAATGAGCAGTTCTTC | CAIRGDSYNEQFF | 13 | . | TRBJ2-1 | few | TRBV10-3
TGCGCCAGCAGACGAACAGGGGGCGCAGGGACAGATACGCAGTATTTT | CASRRTGGAGTDTQYF | 16 | TRBD1 | TRBJ2-3 | few | TRBV4-3
TGTGCCAGCAGTTATGTAGCGGGAGGTTCTTATGGGGCCAACGTCCTGACTTTC | CASSYVAGGSYGANVLTF | 18 | TRBD2 | TRBJ2-6 | . | TRBV6-6
TGTGCCAGCAGCTTTACAGGCCTGACAGGGGGCCTCTACGAGCAGTACTTC | CASSFTGLTGGLYEQYF | 17 | TRBD1 | TRBJ2-7 | few | TRBV7-9
TGTGCCTGGAGCACAAGTCGAAATCAGCCCCAGCATTTT | CAWSTSRNQPQHF | 13 | . | TRBJ1-5 | few | TRBV30
TGTGCCAGCAGTCACCAACCGGGACACGCTAGCACAGATACGCAGTATTTT | CASSHQPGHASTDTQYF | 17 | . | TRBJ2-3 | . | TRBV12-3/TRBV12-4
TGTGCCAGCAGTGAAGAAGGGACGGTCAGCACAGATACGCAGTATTTT | CASSEEGTVSTDTQYF | 16 | . | TRBJ2-3 | . | TRBV2
TGTGCCAGCAGCTTCCCGCTAGCCAGCGAGCAGTACTTC | CASSFPLASEQYF | 13 | . | TRBJ2-7 | . | TRBV13
TGCGCCAGCGTACAGGGGCCGGGTGAAAAACTGTTTTTT | CASVQGPGEKLFF | 13 | TRBD1 | TRBJ1-4 | . | TRBV5-1
TGTGCCAGCAGCCAAGCAGCGGATCAGCCCCAGCATTTT | CASSQAADQPQHF | 13 | . | TRBJ1-5 | . | TRBV3-1
TGTGCCACCAGTGACCCTAGACGGACCCCCTCGGTTAGTGGTGAGCAGTTCTTC | CATSDPRRTPSVSGEQFF | 18 | . | TRBJ2-1 | few | TRBV24-1
TGTGCCAGCAGTTTGGCGCGAGCGGGGTACAATGAGCAGTTCTTC | CASSLARAGYNEQFF | 15 | TRBD2 | TRBJ2-1 | . | TRBV12-3/TRBV12-4
TGTGCCAGTAGTATAGAGGGGCAGATCGAAGCTTTCTTT | CASSIEGQIEAFF | 13 | . | TRBJ1-1 | few | TRBV19
TGTGCCAGCAGCGACCCCGGGACAGGAACGTTCGAGCAGTACTTC | CASSDPGTGTFEQYF | 15 | TRBD1 | TRBJ2-7 | . | TRBV5-4